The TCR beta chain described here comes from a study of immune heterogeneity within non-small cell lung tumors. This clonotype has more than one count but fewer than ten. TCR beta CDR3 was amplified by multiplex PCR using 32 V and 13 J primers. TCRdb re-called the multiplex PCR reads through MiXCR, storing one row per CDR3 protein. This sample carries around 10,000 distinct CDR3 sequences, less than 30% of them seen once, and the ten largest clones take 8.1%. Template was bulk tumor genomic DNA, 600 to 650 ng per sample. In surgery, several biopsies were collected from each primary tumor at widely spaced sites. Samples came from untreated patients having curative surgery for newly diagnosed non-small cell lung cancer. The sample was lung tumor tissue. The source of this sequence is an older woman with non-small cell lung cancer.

The CDR3 DNA sequence: TGTGCCAGCACCCGACAGTTGAACACTGAAGCTTTCTTT. This encodes CASTRQLNTEAFF. The chain joins TRBV12-3 or TRBV12-4 to TRBJ1-1, with D tentatively TRBD1 (5 bases). The CDR3 runs 13 residues. Deletions cut 7 bases from V and 0 bases from J, with 9 bases between.